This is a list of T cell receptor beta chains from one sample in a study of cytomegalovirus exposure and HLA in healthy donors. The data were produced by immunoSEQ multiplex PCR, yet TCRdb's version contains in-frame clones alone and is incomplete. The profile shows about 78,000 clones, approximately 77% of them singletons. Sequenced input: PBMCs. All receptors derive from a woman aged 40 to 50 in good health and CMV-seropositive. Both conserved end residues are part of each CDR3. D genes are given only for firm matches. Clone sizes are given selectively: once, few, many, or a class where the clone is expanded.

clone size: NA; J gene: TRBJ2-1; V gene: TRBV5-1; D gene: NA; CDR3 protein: CASSPRAGNNEQFF; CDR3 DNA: TGCGCCAGCAGCCCTCGGGCGGGCAACAATGAGCAGTTCTTC
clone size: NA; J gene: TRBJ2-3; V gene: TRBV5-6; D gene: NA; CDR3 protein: CASSVALTDTQYF; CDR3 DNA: TGTGCCAGCAGCGTGGCCCTCACAGATACGCAGTATTTT
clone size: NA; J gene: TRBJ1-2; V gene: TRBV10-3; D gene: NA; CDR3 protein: CAITPGQMGDGYTF; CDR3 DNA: TGTGCCATCACTCCAGGACAGATGGGGGATGGCTACACCTTC
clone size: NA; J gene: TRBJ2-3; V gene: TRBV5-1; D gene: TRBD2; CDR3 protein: CASSLGTSGGPPGTDTQYF; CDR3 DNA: TGCGCCAGCAGCTTGGGGACTAGCGGGGGCCCACCCGGCACAGATACGCAGTATTTT
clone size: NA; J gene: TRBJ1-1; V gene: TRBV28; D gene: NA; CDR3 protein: CASSFKFGQGNTEAFF; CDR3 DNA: TGTGCCAGCAGTTTTAAGTTCGGGCAGGGGAACACTGAAGCTTTCTTT
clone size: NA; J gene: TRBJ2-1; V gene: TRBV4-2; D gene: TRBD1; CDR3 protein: CASSGDRDREYNEQFF; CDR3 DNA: TGTGCCAGCAGTGGAGACCGGGACAGGGAATACAATGAGCAGTTCTTC
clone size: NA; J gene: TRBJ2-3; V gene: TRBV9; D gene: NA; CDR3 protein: CASSLVAGSTDTQYF; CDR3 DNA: TGTGCCAGCAGCCTGGTGGCGGGAAGCACAGATACGCAGTATTTT
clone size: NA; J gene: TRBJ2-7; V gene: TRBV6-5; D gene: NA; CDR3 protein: CASSRESEQYF; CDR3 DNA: TGTGCCAGCAGCCGAGAGAGCGAGCAGTACTTC
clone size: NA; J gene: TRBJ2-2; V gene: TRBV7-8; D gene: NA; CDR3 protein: CASSWGVGELFF; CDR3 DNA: TGTGCCAGCAGCTGGGGGGTCGGGGAGCTGTTTTTT
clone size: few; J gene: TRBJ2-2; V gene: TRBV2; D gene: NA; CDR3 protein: CASSKPGRGAFF; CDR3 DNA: TGTGCCAGCAGCAAACCTGGGCGGGGAGCTTTTTTT
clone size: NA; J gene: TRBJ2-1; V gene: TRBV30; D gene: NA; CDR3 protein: CAWSGGSFYNEQFF; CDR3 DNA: TGTGCCTGGAGTGGGGGCAGTTTTTACAATGAGCAGTTCTTC
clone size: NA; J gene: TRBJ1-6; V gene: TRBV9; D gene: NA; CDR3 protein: CASSVDSSYNSPLHF; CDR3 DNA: TGTGCCAGCAGCGTAGACAGCTCCTATAATTCACCCCTCCACTTT
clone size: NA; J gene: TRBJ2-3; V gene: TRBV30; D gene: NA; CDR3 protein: CAWSVSGGTDTQYF; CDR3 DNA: TGTGCCTGGAGTGTTTCCGGGGGCACAGATACGCAGTATTTT
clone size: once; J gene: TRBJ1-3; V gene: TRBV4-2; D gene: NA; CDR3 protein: CASSQDLRGSGNTIYF; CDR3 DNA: TGTGCCAGCAGCCAAGATCTTAGGGGCTCTGGAAACACCATATATTTT
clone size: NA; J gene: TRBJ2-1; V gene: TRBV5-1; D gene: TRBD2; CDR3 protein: CASSLERLAAYNEQFF; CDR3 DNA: TGCGCCAGCAGCTTGGAACGACTAGCGGCCTACAATGAGCAGTTCTTC
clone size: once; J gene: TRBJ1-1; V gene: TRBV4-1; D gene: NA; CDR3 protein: CASSQGWAGIEAFF; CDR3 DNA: TGCGCCAGCAGCCAAGGCTGGGCCGGCATTGAAGCTTTCTTT
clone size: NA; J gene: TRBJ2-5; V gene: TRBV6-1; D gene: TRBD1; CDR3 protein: CASSPRTGVETQYF; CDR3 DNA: TGTGCCAGCAGCCCACGGACAGGGGTAGAGACCCAGTACTTC
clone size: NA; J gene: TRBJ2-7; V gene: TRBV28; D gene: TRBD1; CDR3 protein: CASSGTGGYEQYF; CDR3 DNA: TGTGCCAGCTCTGGGACAGGGGGGTACGAGCAGTATTTC
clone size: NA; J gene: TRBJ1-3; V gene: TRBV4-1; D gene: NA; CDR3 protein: CASSHQGATGDTIYF; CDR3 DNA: TGCGCCAGCAGCCACCAGGGTGCTACAGGAGACACCATATATTTT